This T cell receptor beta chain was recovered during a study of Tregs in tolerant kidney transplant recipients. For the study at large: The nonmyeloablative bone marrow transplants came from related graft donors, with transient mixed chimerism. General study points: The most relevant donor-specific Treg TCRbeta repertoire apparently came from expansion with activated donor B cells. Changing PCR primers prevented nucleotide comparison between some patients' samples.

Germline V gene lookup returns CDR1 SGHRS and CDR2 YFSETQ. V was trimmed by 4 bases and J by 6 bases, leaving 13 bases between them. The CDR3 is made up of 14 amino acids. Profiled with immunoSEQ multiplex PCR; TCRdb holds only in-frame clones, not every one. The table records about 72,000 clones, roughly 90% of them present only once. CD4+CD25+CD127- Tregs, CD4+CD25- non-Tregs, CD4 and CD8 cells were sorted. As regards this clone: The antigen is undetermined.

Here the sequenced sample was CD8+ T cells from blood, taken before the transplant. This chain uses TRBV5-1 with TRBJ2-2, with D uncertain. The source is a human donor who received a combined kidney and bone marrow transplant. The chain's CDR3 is CASSHILVPGELFF. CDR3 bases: TGCGCCAGCAGCCACATCCTGGTTCCCGGGGAGCTGTTTTTT.